The 14 T cell receptor beta chains presented below share a single source sample, sequenced in a study of cytomegalovirus exposure and HLA in healthy donors. It was with 60 Vbeta and 13 Jbeta primers that the PCR ran. The data were produced by immunoSEQ multiplex PCR, yet TCRdb's version contains in-frame clones alone and is incomplete. The table has 150,000 to 200,000 clones, 75% to 80% seen once; the top ten hold over 2%. The sequencing sample was made of PBMCs. The receptors were sampled from a woman between 40 and 55 years old in good health and CMV-seropositive.

This clone was found a few times. Other nucleotide sequences in the sample specify the same CDR3. The chain employs TRBV30 and TRBJ2-3; tentatively, D is TRBD2 (6 bases). Between the trimmed V and J ends, which lost 0 bases and 1 base, there was a span of 14 bases. Looked up from germline, CDR1 is GTSNPN and CDR2 is SVGIG (reference sequence). This CDR3 region has 16 residues. The CDR3 spells CAWSVLSGTRTDTQYF. The CDR3 DNA follows: TGTGCCTGGAGTGTACTCTCCGGGACTCGCACAGATACGCAGTATTTT.

The rearrangement uses TRBV27 and TRBJ1-2, with 10 bases matching TRBD1. This CDR3 region has 15 residues. The trim removed 7 bases at V and 2 bases at J, leaving 7 bases unmatched. The germline gives CDR1 MNHEY, CDR2 SMNVEV (reference sequence). For the CDR3, the DNA is TGTGCCAGCACCACTATGGGACAGGGGAACTATGGCTACACCTTC. Encoded protein: CASTTMGQGNYGYTF.

The V and J genes are TRBV6-6 and TRBJ1-1; 7 positions match TRBD1. CDR1 is MNHNY, CDR2 SVGAGI, per germline (reference sequence). J was trimmed by 1 base and V by 6 bases; bases with no gene match: 8. The CDR3 totals 15 residues. CDR3 region: CASSSTGVTNTEAFF. In nucleotides, the CDR3 is TGTGCCAGCAGCTCCACAGGGGTTACGAACACTGAAGCTTTCTTT.

In its sample, this clone was seen a few times. The chain combines TRBV19 with TRBJ2-5, with 11 bases that match TRBD2. V was clipped by 3 bases and J by 5 bases; unmatched bases: 5. The germline CDR1 and CDR2 sequences are LNHDA and SQIVND (reference sequence). This CDR3 is built from 15 residues. The CDR3 here is CASSILTSGSETQYF. The CDR3 DNA reads as TGTGCCAGTAGTATTCTCACTAGCGGGAGTGAGACCCAGTACTTC.

The V gene is TRBV27, the J gene TRBJ1-5; D may be TRBD1 (6 bases). Germline V gene sequence: CDR1 MNHEY, CDR2 SMNVEV (reference sequence). Trimming took 0 bases from V and 3 from J, leaving 15 bases between them. CDR3 length: 17 amino acids. CDR3 sequence: CASSLSGQGWANQPQHF. CDR3 nucleotide sequence: TGTGCCAGCAGTTTATCGGGGCAGGGGTGGGCCAATCAGCCCCAGCATTTT.

V and J are TRBV27 and TRBJ2-1; 10 bases agree with TRBD1. CDR1 and CDR2 from the germline V gene are MNHEY and SMNVEV (reference sequence). The CDR3 loop spans 17 amino acids. Trimming cost V 5 bases and J 3 bases; bases outside gene matches: 10. The CDR3 is CASSLTPGQGGYNEQFF. CDR3 DNA: TGTGCCAGCAGTCTCACCCCCGGACAGGGGGGCTACAATGAGCAGTTCTTC.

The chain carries TRBV25-1 and TRBJ1-1; D is uncertain. This CDR3 contains 11 residues. The ends were cut back, 5 bases at V and 1 base at J, with 2 bases in the middle. Germline CDR1 and CDR2: MGHDK and SYGVNS. This chain's CDR3 is CASSRNTEAFF. For the CDR3, the DNA is TGTGCCAGCAGTCGGAACACTGAAGCTTTCTTT.

The rearrangement uses TRBV6-6 and TRBJ2-7, with TRBD1 matching 8 bases. In germline, CDR1 is MNHNY, CDR2 SVGAGI (reference sequence). The CDR3 covers 16 residues. V lost 0 bases to trimming and J lost 2 bases; unmatched junction nucleotides: 6. CDR3 sequence reads: CASSYSSGQGTYEQYF. CDR3 DNA sequence: TGTGCCAGCAGTTACTCCTCCGGACAGGGTACCTACGAGCAGTACTTC.

The gene calls are TRBV7-9 and TRBJ2-5; no firm D call. The end of the DNA aligns better with TRBJ2-7, so the J call may be wrong. CDR3 size: 15 residues. Germline CDR1 reads SEHNR; CDR2 reads FQNEAQ (reference sequence). The CDR3 region has the DNA TGTGCCAGCAGCCCCCGGTCGAGCATGATTTACGAGCAGTACTTC. Protein sequence: CASSPRSSMIYEQYF.

The rearrangement links TRBV6-5 to TRBJ1-6; D is unclear. The CDR3 is made up of 15 amino acids. Germline assignment: CDR1 MNHEY and CDR2 SVGAGI. V was trimmed by 4 bases and J by 0 bases, leaving 7 bases between them. The CDR3 loop is CASSSPSSYNSPLHF. DNA of the CDR3: TGTGCCAGCAGTTCCCCGAGCTCCTATAATTCACCCCTCCACTTT.

The rearrangement uses TRBV7-2 and TRBJ2-2; 7 nucleotides agree with TRBD2. Germline V CDR1 and CDR2: SGHTA, FQGNSA. This CDR3 has 16 residues. V lost 5 bases, J lost 3 bases, and 9 bases stayed unmatched. Here the CDR3 DNA reads TGTGCCAGCAGCACGCTCGGCGGGAGAGACACCGGGGAGCTGTTTTTT. Protein: CASSTLGGRDTGELFF.

V and J are TRBV6-5 and TRBJ2-1; D unclear. The length of the CDR3 is 16 residues. V lost 0 bases to trimming and J lost 6 bases, with 15 bases between them. CDR1 is MNHEY, CDR2 SVGAGI, per germline. CDR3 nucleotides: TGTGCCAGCAGTTACTCGATTGTCTTGCGTAGCAATGAGCAGTTCTTC. Protein product: CASSYSIVLRSNEQFF.

CDR3 nucleotides: TGTGCCAGCTCACCGGGACAGTGGAACACCGGGGAGCTGTTTTTT. As protein: CASSPGQWNTGELFF. The V call is TRBV18, the J call TRBJ2-2; TRBD1 aligns across 7 bases. J gave up 1 base and V 3 bases, and 2 bases lay outside the gene matches. This CDR3 is built from 15 residues. Germline V gene data show CDR1 as KGHSH and CDR2 as LQKENI.

The CDR3: CASRTGQGVPEAFF. The CDR3 region has the DNA TGTGCCAGCAGGACGGGACAGGGTGTGCCTGAAGCTTTCTTT. The chain is built from TRBV2 and TRBJ1-1; 9 bases align to TRBD1. Germline CDR1 SNHLY, CDR2 FYNNEI. CDR3 length: 14 residues. V was pared by 6 bases and J by 6 bases, with 8 bases of the junction left unmatched.